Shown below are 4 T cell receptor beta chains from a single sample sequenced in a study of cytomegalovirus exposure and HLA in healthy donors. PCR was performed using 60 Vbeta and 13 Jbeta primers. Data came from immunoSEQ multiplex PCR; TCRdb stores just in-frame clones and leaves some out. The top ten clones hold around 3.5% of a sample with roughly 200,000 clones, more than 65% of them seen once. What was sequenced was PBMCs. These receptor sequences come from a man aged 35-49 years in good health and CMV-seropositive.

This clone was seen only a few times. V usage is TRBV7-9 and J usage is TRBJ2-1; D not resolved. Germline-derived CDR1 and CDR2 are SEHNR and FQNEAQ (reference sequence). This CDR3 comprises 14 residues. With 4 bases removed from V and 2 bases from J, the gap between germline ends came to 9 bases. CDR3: CASSSLLPYNEQFF. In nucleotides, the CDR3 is TGTGCCAGCAGCTCCCTATTACCCTACAATGAGCAGTTCTTC. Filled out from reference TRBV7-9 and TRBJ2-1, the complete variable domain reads DTGVSQNPRHKITKRGQNVTFRCDPISEHNRLYWYRQTLGQGPEFLTYFQNEAQLEKSRLLSDRFSAERPKGSFSTLEIQRTEQGDSAMYLCASSSLLPYNEQFFGPGTRLTVL.

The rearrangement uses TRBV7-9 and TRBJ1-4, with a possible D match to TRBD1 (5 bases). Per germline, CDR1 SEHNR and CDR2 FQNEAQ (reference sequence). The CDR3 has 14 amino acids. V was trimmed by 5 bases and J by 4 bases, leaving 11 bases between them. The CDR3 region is CASSKGQGNEKLFF. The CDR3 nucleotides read TGTGCCAGCAGCAAGGGGCAGGGTAATGAAAAACTGTTTTTT.

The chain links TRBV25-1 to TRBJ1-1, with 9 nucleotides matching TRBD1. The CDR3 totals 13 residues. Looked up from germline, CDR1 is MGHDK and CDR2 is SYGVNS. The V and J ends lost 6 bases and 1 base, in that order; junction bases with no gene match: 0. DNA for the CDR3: TGTGCCAGCAGGGGACAGGGGAACACTGAAGCTTTCTTT. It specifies CASRGQGNTEAFF.

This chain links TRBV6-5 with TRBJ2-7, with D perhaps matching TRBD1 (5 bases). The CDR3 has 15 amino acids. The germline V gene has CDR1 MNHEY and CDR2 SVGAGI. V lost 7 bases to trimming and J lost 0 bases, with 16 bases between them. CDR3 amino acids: CASMGPRVLSYEQYF. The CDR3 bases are TGTGCCAGCATGGGGCCAAGGGTCCTCTCCTACGAGCAGTACTTC.